This T cell receptor (beta chain) was obtained from a study of OX40 agonist ivuxolimab in advanced cancers. This table comes from immunoSEQ multiplex PCR, and its TCRdb copy is limited to in-frame clones, with some not included. Of under 35,000 clones in the sample, less than 80% were seen once. The specimen was CD4+ or CD8+ T cells sorted from blood, collected in a trial of the OX40 agonist ivuxolimab. The clonotype originates from an adult with an advanced solid tumor such as melanoma, head and neck, liver or kidney cancer.

The CDR3 DNA reads as TGTGCCAGCAGCGTAGAAGGTAGCCCGGGTGGGGAGCAGTTCTTC. The encoded protein is CASSVEGSPGGEQFF. The rearrangement joins TRBV9 to TRBJ2-1; D not resolved. Germline CDR1 SGDLS, CDR2 YYNGEE. The CDR3 is 15 residues long. V lost 0 bases to trimming and J lost 10 bases, with 17 bases between them.